This T cell receptor (beta chain) was sequenced in a study of cytomegalovirus exposure and HLA in healthy donors. As for this clone: Its target is unknown.

Points from the study as a whole: CMV antigen specificity was confirmed in vitro for a few CMV-associated chains. For most TCR sequences rarity was the rule, although some public TCRs occurred in many donors.

Germline lookup yields CDR1 MNHNY and CDR2 SVGAGI (reference sequence). V lost 4 bases and J 9 bases, leaving 4 bases between the germline ends. The CDR3 length is 11 residues. TCRdb keeps only in-frame clones here, not all; method: immunoSEQ multiplex PCR. This sample yields roughly 70,000 clones, of which 96% are seen a single time; 2% to 2.5% belongs to the top ten. The sequence was obtained from a man younger than 30 in good health and CMV-seronegative. The rearrangement uses TRBV6-6 and TRBJ1-6, with D unresolved. Sequenced: PBMCs. The CDR3 region is CASSSSSPLHF. The CDR3 bases are TGTGCCAGCAGTTCCAGTTCACCCCTCCACTTT.